This T cell receptor beta chain was recovered during a study of blood T cell repertoires in COVID-19. The ends were cut back, 2 bases at V and 4 bases at J, with 15 bases in the middle. The CDR3 runs 15 residues. Germline V CDR1 and CDR2: MNHEY, SMNVEV (reference sequence). The authors' processing: Reference gene primers were amplified, and this amplification served to estimate nucleated cell counts. The assay was immunoSEQ multiplex PCR, and TCRdb's table has in-frame clones only and misses some. V, J and clone size derive from that table, while D and trimming were established from the DNA sequence. The sample has around 67,000 clones, 87% seen once.

The receptor's source is a man aged 50 to 60 with active COVID-19. The chain recombines TRBV27 with TRBJ2-7, with TRBD2 as a possible D gene (5 bases). What was sequenced was peripheral blood. CDR3 amino acids: CASSLGPSGPYEQYF. For the CDR3, the DNA is TGTGCCAGCAGTTTAGGACCCAGCGGTCCTTACGAGCAGTACTTC.